Listed below are T cell receptor beta chains from one sample, sequenced in a study of cytomegalovirus exposure and HLA in healthy donors. Some clones are missing from TCRdb's copy, which holds only in-frame ones; the method was immunoSEQ multiplex PCR. The sample has around 75,000 clones, and its top ten clones hold 1.5%. The sequencing input was PBMCs. These receptors were obtained from a woman aged 55-70 years in good health and CMV-seronegative. Both conserved end residues are part of each CDR3. D genes are given only for firm matches.

d_gene: TRBD2; v_gene: TRBV19; CDR3aa: CASSGTSGRAEQFF
d_gene: TRBD1; v_gene: TRBV7-8; CDR3aa: CASSPGQWIGNTIYF
d_gene: TRBD2; v_gene: TRBV5-8; CDR3aa: CASSDGLAGGHLSYEQYF
d_gene: TRBD1; v_gene: TRBV5-1; CDR3aa: CASSSGQGAPQETQYF
d_gene: NA; v_gene: TRBV29-1; CDR3aa: CSVLERAGGYGYTF
d_gene: NA; v_gene: TRBV30; CDR3aa: CAWSGSGTQPQHF
d_gene: NA; v_gene: TRBV7-9; CDR3aa: CASSRQGLDKNLEQFF
d_gene: TRBD1; v_gene: TRBV18; CDR3aa: CASSPGTDYGYTF
d_gene: TRBD2; v_gene: TRBV2; CDR3aa: CASSGISGRSEQYF
d_gene: TRBD2; v_gene: TRBV7-9; CDR3aa: CASSSSTSGRREQYF
d_gene: TRBD2; v_gene: TRBV5-1; CDR3aa: CASSSDSGTSGNFYEQYF
d_gene: TRBD2; v_gene: TRBV6-6; CDR3aa: CASSYVSGRGYNEQFF
d_gene: NA; v_gene: TRBV27; CDR3aa: CASSLSLEGGYTF
d_gene: NA; v_gene: TRBV19; CDR3aa: CASREVTGAGYTF
d_gene: NA; v_gene: TRBV2; CDR3aa: CASSEDGLGYTF
d_gene: TRBD1; v_gene: TRBV7-8; CDR3aa: CASSPGTGNEQFF
d_gene: TRBD2; v_gene: TRBV6-5; CDR3aa: CASSPPSGSFNEQFF
d_gene: NA; v_gene: TRBV5-1; CDR3aa: CASSADSYNEQFF
d_gene: NA; v_gene: TRBV18; CDR3aa: CASSPLAGFSNQPQHF
d_gene: NA; v_gene: TRBV23-1; CDR3aa: CASSRGADTQYF
d_gene: NA; v_gene: TRBV29-1; CDR3aa: CSVAKGGTNNEQFF
d_gene: NA; v_gene: TRBV9; CDR3aa: CASSLVAGELFF
d_gene: TRBD2; v_gene: TRBV19; CDR3aa: CATRQTSGSPYEQYF
d_gene: TRBD1; v_gene: TRBV4-2; CDR3aa: CASSQRDRALHGYTF
d_gene: NA; v_gene: TRBV6-1; CDR3aa: CASSEAPGAYLAKNIQYF
d_gene: TRBD1; v_gene: TRBV4-1; CDR3aa: CASSQVRDRGYEQYF
d_gene: NA; v_gene: TRBV6-1; CDR3aa: CASREGFQETQYF
d_gene: TRBD2; v_gene: TRBV6-1; CDR3aa: CASSELAGSYEQYF
d_gene: TRBD2; v_gene: TRBV19; CDR3aa: CASSKESSGDTDTQYF
d_gene: NA; v_gene: TRBV15; CDR3aa: CATSRDQVGGANLPYEQFF
d_gene: NA; v_gene: TRBV5-1; CDR3aa: CASSLFQGSEQFF
d_gene: NA; v_gene: TRBV10-3; CDR3aa: CASSGGVGEKLFF
d_gene: TRBD1; v_gene: TRBV7-7; CDR3aa: CASSWTGEATGELFF
d_gene: TRBD1; v_gene: TRBV29-1; CDR3aa: CSAGTESDTQYF
d_gene: TRBD2; v_gene: TRBV11-3; CDR3aa: CASSLTSGAKETQYF
d_gene: NA; v_gene: TRBV9; CDR3aa: CASSPTAGALEKLFF
d_gene: NA; v_gene: TRBV27; CDR3aa: CASSRTPGYEQYF